The rows below give T cell receptor beta chains drawn from one sample of a study of blood T cell repertoires in COVID-19. Assay used: immunoSEQ multiplex PCR; TCRdb lists only in-frame clones, some missing. Among 200,000 to 250,000 clones listed, around 80% were seen once. The sequenced sample consisted of PBMCs or T cells enriched from blood (not recorded which). Receptors were obtained from a man aged 60-69 years who had recovered from COVID-19. Both conserved end residues are part of each CDR3. A D gene is named only where the DNA matches it firmly. For some rows the clone size is stated as once, few or many, or as a class when expanded; others skip it.

j_call	d_call	clone_size	cdr3_length	v_call	cdr3_aa	cdr3_nt
TRBJ1-4	.	.	13	TRBV29-1	CSVQVGGIEKLFF	TGCAGCGTTCAAGTAGGAGGGATTGAAAAACTGTTTTTT
TRBJ2-1	.	.	13	TRBV6-1	CASSWTPYNEQFF	TGTGCCAGCAGTTGGACTCCCTACAATGAGCAGTTCTTC
TRBJ1-4	.	.	15	TRBV6-5	CASSLEVGTNEKLFF	TGTGCCAGCTCCTTAGAAGTGGGCACTAATGAAAAACTGTTTTTT
TRBJ1-1	TRBD1	.	13	TRBV5-5	CASSTGQGLEAFF	TGTGCCAGCAGCACCGGACAGGGTTTGGAAGCTTTCTTT
TRBJ1-2	TRBD1	.	15	TRBV6-5	CASSNAGTGGYGYTF	TGTGCCAGCAGTAACGCCGGGACAGGAGGCTATGGCTACACCTTC
TRBJ2-5	TRBD2	.	17	TRBV3-1/TRBV3-2	CASSHRTSGGALETQYF	TGTGCCAGCAGCCACAGGACTAGCGGGGGGGCTTTAGAGACCCAGTACTTC
TRBJ2-3	.	.	14	TRBV9	CASSSPGSADTQYF	TGTGCCAGCAGCTCCCCAGGAAGTGCAGATACGCAGTATTTT
TRBJ1-5	.	few	21	TRBV21-1	CASRLSKRRKEGRNSNQPQHF	TGTGCCAGCCGACTAAGCAAAAGACGGAAGGAGGGAAGAAATAGCAATCAGCCCCAGCATTTT
TRBJ2-7	TRBD1	once	16	TRBV11-1	CASSPLGVRGLGEQYF	TGTGCCAGCAGCCCGCTGGGGGTGAGGGGGCTGGGCGAGCAGTACTTC
TRBJ2-3	TRBD2	.	18	TRBV2	CASISGLAGPRTTDTQYF	TGTGCCAGCATATCGGGACTAGCGGGACCCAGAACCACAGATACGCAGTATTTT
TRBJ1-1	TRBD1	.	12	TRBV6-5	CASHTGTGSAFF	TGTGCCAGCCACACCGGGACAGGGTCGGCTTTCTTT
TRBJ2-3	.	.	14	TRBV10-1	CASSESALGGTQYF	TGCGCCAGCAGTGAGTCTGCCCTCGGGGGTACGCAGTATTTT
TRBJ1-1	TRBD1	.	16	TRBV4-1	CASMRAEAGGDTEAFF	TGCGCCAGCATGCGGGCGGAGGCAGGGGGTGACACTGAAGCTTTCTTT
TRBJ2-3	.	once	15	TRBV21-1	CASSRMWAVYDTQYF	TGTGCCAGCAGCCGGATGTGGGCAGTATATGATACGCAGTATTTT
TRBJ2-1	TRBD1	.	17	TRBV19	CASSPRGTGSSYNEQFF	TGTGCCAGTAGTCCAAGAGGGACAGGCAGCTCCTACAATGAGCAGTTCTTC
TRBJ1-2	TRBD1	.	13	TRBV6-5	CASSPDRAYGYTF	TGTGCCAGCAGTCCCGACAGGGCCTATGGCTACACCTTC
TRBJ2-7	TRBD1	.	13	TRBV5-1	CASSGTGFYEQYF	TGCGCCAGCAGCGGGACAGGCTTTTACGAGCAGTACTTC
TRBJ1-2	TRBD1	.	16	TRBV5-1	CASSSGTGGALQGYTF	TGCGCCAGCAGCTCCGGGACAGGGGGCGCATTACAAGGCTACACCTTC
TRBJ1-5	.	few	15	TRBV18	CASSPPGGEGQPQHF	TGTGCCAGCTCACCACCGGGGGGGGAGGGTCAGCCCCAGCATTTT
TRBJ2-1	.	few	11	TRBV5-4	CASGKEGAWFF	TGTGCCAGCGGGAAGGAGGGGGCTTGGTTCTTC
TRBJ2-3	TRBD1	.	15	TRBV10-1	CASRGTGGNTDTQYF	TGCGCCAGCAGAGGGACAGGGGGAAACACAGATACGCAGTATTTT
TRBJ2-7	TRBD2	.	15	TRBV6-2/TRBV6-3	CASSRGLAGAYEQYF	TGTGCCAGCAGCCGGGGACTAGCGGGAGCCTACGAGCAGTACTTC
TRBJ1-5	.	.	15	TRBV19	CASSNQGGYNQPQHF	TGTGCCAGTAGTAATCAAGGGGGATACAATCAGCCCCAGCATTTT
TRBJ2-5	.	.	14	TRBV6-2/TRBV6-3	CASSSGPYGETQYF	TGTGCCAGCAGTAGCGGACCTTACGGGGAGACCCAGTACTTC
TRBJ2-7	TRBD1	.	13	TRBV2	CASGTGNFYEQYF	TGTGCCAGCGGGACAGGGAATTTTTACGAGCAGTACTTC
TRBJ1-1	.	.	13	TRBV18	CASSPREDTEAFF	TGTGCCAGCTCACCAAGGGAGGACACTGAAGCTTTCTTT
TRBJ2-7	TRBD1	few	16	TRBV11-2	CASSPRPGTGGNEQYF	TGTGCCAGCAGCCCACGACCCGGGACAGGGGGGAACGAGCAGTACTTC
TRBJ2-2	.	.	14	TRBV10-3	CAMGSREASGELFF	TGTGCCATGGGAAGCAGGGAAGCCTCCGGGGAGCTGTTTTTT
TRBJ1-2	TRBD1	.	16	TRBV19	CASSIVAGTGLNGYTF	TGTGCCAGTAGTATAGTAGCCGGGACAGGGTTGAATGGCTACACCTTC
TRBJ2-1	TRBD2	.	21	TRBV15	CATSRDAPLAGVLSSYNEQFF	TGTGCCACCAGCAGAGACGCCCCACTAGCGGGGGTCCTTAGCTCCTACAATGAGCAGTTCTTC
TRBJ1-4	.	.	13	TRBV12-3/TRBV12-4	CASSSQQGVKLFF	TGTGCCAGCAGTTCGCAACAGGGTGTAAAACTGTTTTTT
TRBJ1-1	.	once	14	TRBV11-3	CASSTGQVNTEAFF	TGTGCCAGCAGCACCGGCCAGGTTAACACTGAAGCTTTCTTT
TRBJ2-7	.	.	15	TRBV25-1	CATGWAGNLAYEQYF	TGTGCCACCGGGTGGGCAGGGAACCTCGCCTACGAGCAGTACTTC
TRBJ2-5	TRBD2	.	14	TRBV7-6	CASRGTSGGETQYF	TGTGCCAGCAGGGGGACTAGCGGGGGAGAGACCCAGTACTTC
TRBJ1-2	.	.	13	TRBV5-1	CASSLPRMNSYTF	TGCGCCAGCAGCTTGCCCAGGATGAATTCCTACACCTTC
TRBJ2-1	.	.	18	TRBV19	CASSMIETGGENLNEQFF	TGTGCCAGTAGTATGATTGAGACTGGCGGGGAGAATTTAAATGAGCAGTTCTTC
TRBJ1-2	.	.	15	TRBV19	CASSRGQPANYGYTF	TGTGCCAGTAGTAGAGGACAGCCTGCTAACTATGGCTACACCTTC
TRBJ1-2	.	.	14	TRBV2	CASSEGLGIYGYTF	TGTGCCAGCAGTGAAGGACTCGGGATCTATGGCTACACCTTC
TRBJ1-2	TRBD1	.	13	TRBV6-5	CASTRTGQDGYTF	TGTGCCAGCACCCGGACAGGGCAGGATGGCTACACCTTC
TRBJ2-2	TRBD1	.	15	TRBV6-5	CASSYLQGVNGELFF	TGTGCCAGCAGTTACTTACAGGGGGTTAACGGGGAGCTGTTTTTT
TRBJ2-1	TRBD1	.	13	TRBV29-1	CSVMKGAIDEQFF	TGCAGCGTTATGAAGGGGGCTATTGATGAGCAGTTCTTC
TRBJ2-7	TRBD1	.	14	TRBV7-9	CASSTGTGPYEQYF	TGTGCCAGCAGCACCGGGACAGGACCCTACGAGCAGTACTTC
TRBJ2-3	TRBD2	.	15	TRBV19	CASRGLAKGGDTQYF	TGTGCCAGTAGGGGACTAGCTAAAGGCGGAGATACGCAGTATTTT
TRBJ1-5	.	.	15	TRBV3-1/TRBV3-2	CASSQSGDGNQPQHF	TGTGCCAGCAGCCAGAGCGGGGATGGCAATCAGCCCCAGCATTTT
TRBJ2-2	TRBD2	.	16	TRBV2	CASRTGLATNTGELFF	TGTGCCAGCAGGACGGGACTAGCCACGAACACCGGGGAGCTGTTTTTT
TRBJ1-3	.	once	13	TRBV15	CATSRDRGNTIYF	TGTGCCACCAGCAGAGATCGGGGAAACACCATATATTTT
TRBJ2-1	.	.	15	TRBV5-1	CASSLKTGRHNEQFF	TGCGCCAGCAGCTTGAAGACAGGGAGGCACAATGAGCAGTTCTTC
TRBJ1-6	.	.	12	TRBV7-9	CASSSTASPLHF	TGTGCCAGCAGCTCGACAGCTTCACCCCTCCACTTT
TRBJ1-3	.	.	17	TRBV7-9	CASSFNLGGVSGNTIYF	TGTGCCAGCAGCTTTAATCTTGGGGGGGTCTCTGGAAACACCATATATTTT
TRBJ1-5	TRBD1	few	15	TRBV18	CASSPEGGAIQPQHF	TGTGCCAGCTCACCAGAAGGGGGCGCGATTCAGCCCCAGCATTTT
TRBJ2-5	.	.	15	TRBV2	CASSEAQGADETQYF	TGTGCCAGCAGTGAAGCGCAGGGTGCGGATGAGACCCAGTACTTC
TRBJ1-5	.	.	14	TRBV6-1	CASSDRGFTQPQHF	TGTGCCAGCAGTGATCGAGGGTTTACTCAGCCCCAGCATTTT